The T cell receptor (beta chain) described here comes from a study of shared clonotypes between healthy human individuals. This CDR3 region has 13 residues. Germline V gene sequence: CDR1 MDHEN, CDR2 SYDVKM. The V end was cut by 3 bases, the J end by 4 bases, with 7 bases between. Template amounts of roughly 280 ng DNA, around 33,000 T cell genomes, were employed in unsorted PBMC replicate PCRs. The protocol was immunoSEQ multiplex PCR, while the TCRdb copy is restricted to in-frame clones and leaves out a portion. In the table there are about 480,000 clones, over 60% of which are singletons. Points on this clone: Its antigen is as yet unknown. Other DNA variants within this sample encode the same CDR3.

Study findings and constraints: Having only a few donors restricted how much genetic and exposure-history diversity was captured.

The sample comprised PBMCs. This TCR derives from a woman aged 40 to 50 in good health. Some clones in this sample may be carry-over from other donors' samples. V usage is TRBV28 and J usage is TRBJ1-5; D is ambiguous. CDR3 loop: CASSFEENQPQHF. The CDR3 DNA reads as TGTGCCAGCAGTTTCGAAGAAAATCAGCCCCAGCATTTT. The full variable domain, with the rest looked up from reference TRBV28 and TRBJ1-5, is DVKVTQSSRYLVKRTGEKVFLECVQDMDHENMFWYRQDPGLGLRLIYFSYDVKMKEKGDIPEGYSVSREKKERFSLILESASTNQTSMYLCASSFEENQPQHFGDGTRLSIL.